What follows are 22 T cell receptor beta chains derived from one specimen sequenced in a study of blood T cell repertoires in COVID-19. The table came from immunoSEQ multiplex PCR; TCRdb's copy has only in-frame clones and leaves some out. Seen here are over 70,000 clones, about 91% observed once, and the top ten hold 6% to 7.5%. Sequenced sample: peripheral blood. The receptor set was obtained from a woman older than 75 with acute or convalescent COVID-19.

The chain joins TRBV5-1 to TRBJ2-2; 8 bases agree with TRBD1. This CDR3 region has 18 residues. The germline CDR1 and CDR2 sequences are SGHRS and YFSETQ. Trimming removed 3 bases from V and 1 base from J; junction bases left unmatched: 11. This chain's CDR3 is CASSSDGQGFGNTGELFF. The CDR3 nucleotides are TGCGCCAGCAGCTCCGATGGACAGGGTTTTGGGAACACCGGGGAGCTGTTTTTT.

The chain combines TRBV11-3 with TRBJ2-1; 11 nucleotides match TRBD2. The germline V gene encodes CDR1 SGHNT and CDR2 YENEEA. Trimming at V came to 1 base and at J to 8 bases, leaving 7 bases not matched to a gene. CDR3 length: 16 residues. In DNA form, the CDR3 reads TGTGCCAGCAGCTTAGCAGTAGCGGGAGGGCCGCATGAGCAGTTCTTC. Encoded protein: CASSLAVAGGPHEQFF.

The chain has TRBV5-1 and TRBJ1-3; 7 bases are a match to TRBD1. Losses at the gene ends were 0 bases for V and 0 bases for J; bases not matched to a gene: 12. The CDR3 covers 19 residues. The germline gives CDR1 SGHRS, CDR2 YFSETQ. The CDR3 reads CASSLVGDRRGSSGNTIYF. CDR3 bases: TGCGCCAGCAGCTTGGTGGGGGATCGCAGGGGGAGCTCTGGAAACACCATATATTTT.

The CDR3 coding sequence is TGTGCCAGCAGCCAGGGAGGTCTGTCAGATACGCAGTATTTT. It translates to CASSQGGLSDTQYF. The rearrangement links TRBV11-2 to TRBJ2-3; the D gene is possibly TRBD2 (6 bases). V was pared by 5 bases and J by 4 bases, with 13 bases between. This CDR3 spans 14 amino acids. Germline V gene sequence: CDR1 SGHAT, CDR2 FQNNGV.

V is TRBV11-2 and J is TRBJ1-2; D not certain. This CDR3 region has 13 residues. Germline values: CDR1 SGHAT, CDR2 FQNNGV. V was pared by 4 bases and J by 3 bases, with 9 bases between. CDR3 sequence reads: CASSSGWDYGYTF. The CDR3 nucleotides are TGTGCCAGCAGCTCAGGTTGGGACTATGGCTACACCTTC.

The chain employs TRBV18 and TRBJ2-3; D gene uncertain. The germline V and J ends were trimmed by 6 bases and 3 bases, with 10 bases remaining between them. Germline V gives CDR1 KGHSH, CDR2 LQKENI. The CDR3 length is 13 residues. The CDR3 nucleotides are TGTGCCAGCTCCCCAGGAGAGACAGATACGCAGTATTTT. Translated: CASSPGETDTQYF.

The V gene is TRBV14, the J gene TRBJ1-6; weak D call: TRBD1 (6 bases). The V and J ends lost 6 bases and 4 bases respectively, with 13 bases between them. CDR1 and CDR2 (germline): SGHDN, FVKESK. The CDR3 extends over 15 amino acids. CDR3 region: CASSPGTLYNSPLHF. The CDR3 DNA reads as TGTGCCAGCAGTCCCGGGACACTGTATAATTCACCCCTCCACTTT. Based on the CDR3 plus reference TRBV14 and TRBJ1-6, the full variable domain is EAGVTQFPSHSVIEKGQTVTLRCDPISGHDNLYWYRRVMGKEIKFLLHFVKESKQDESGMPNNRFLAERTGGTYSTLKVQPAELEDSGVYFCASSPGTLYNSPLHFGNGTRLTVT.

The J gene is TRBJ2-7, the V gene TRBV5-1; D is perhaps TRBD2 (6 bases). CDR1 and CDR2 (germline): SGHRS, YFSETQ. The length of the CDR3 is 15 residues. V was trimmed by 3 bases and J by 5 bases, leaving 18 bases between them. The CDR3 is CASSWAGTPPDEQYF. CDR3 sequence (DNA): TGCGCCAGCAGCTGGGCCGGGACTCCCCCCGACGAGCAGTACTTC.

The chain carries TRBV5-5 and TRBJ1-2, with D perhaps matching TRBD1 (5 bases). CDR1 and CDR2 (germline): SGHKS, YYEKEE (reference sequence). Trimming removed 1 base from V and 8 bases from J, with 18 bases in between. The CDR3 sequence is 15 residues long. CDR3 in amino acids: CASSLKGPSATGYTF. The DNA for the CDR3 is TGTGCCAGCAGCTTGAAGGGGCCGAGCGCGACGGGCTACACCTTC. Complete variable domain (other parts from reference TRBV5-5 and TRBJ1-2): DAGVTQSPTHLIKTRGQQVTLRCSPISGHKSVSWYQQVLGQGPQFIFQYYEKEERGRGNFPDRFSARQFPNYSSELNVNALLLGDSALYLCASSLKGPSATGYTFGSGTRLTVV.

The chain is built from TRBV28 and TRBJ2-5, with TRBD1 identical over 9 bases. V dropped 10 bases and J dropped 8; count of bases not matched to a gene: 11. Per the germline V gene, CDR1 is MDHEN and CDR2 is SYDVKM. This CDR3 is built from 13 residues. CDR3 in DNA: TGTGCCACCAGGACAGGGGCGATTCCAACCCAGTACTTC. Translating it yields CATRTGAIPTQYF.

The rearrangement links TRBV6-2 or TRBV6-3 to TRBJ2-4; D gene unclear. The length of the CDR3 is 14 residues. V was trimmed by 6 bases and J by 0 bases, leaving 9 bases between them. CDR1 MNHEY and CDR2 SVGEGT come from the germline V gene. In DNA, the CDR3 is TGTGCCAGCAGCCAACCAGAAGCCAAAAACATTCAGTACTTC. It encodes CASSQPEAKNIQYF.

The genes are TRBV6-2 or TRBV6-3 and TRBJ1-2; possibly TRBD1 for D (6 bases). The CDR3 loop spans 17 amino acids. The germline CDR1 and CDR2 sequences are MNHEY and SVGEGT. The V end was cut by 2 bases, the J end by 1 base, with 17 bases between. The DNA for the CDR3 is TGTGCCAGCAGTTACGTCAGGACAGCAAACCATAACTATGGCTACACCTTC. This gives the protein CASSYVRTANHNYGYTF.

This clone was detected many times. The chain is built from TRBV7-2 and TRBJ2-1; 9 bases map to TRBD2. CDR3 length equals 17 residues. CDR1 SGHTA and CDR2 FQGNSA come from the germline V gene. The V gene end was trimmed by 1 base and the J gene end by 4 bases; junction bases not matched to a gene: 8. CDR3 protein: CASSLVASGKTYNEQFF. In DNA, the CDR3 is TGTGCCAGCAGCTTAGTAGCTAGCGGGAAGACATACAATGAGCAGTTCTTC.

V and J are TRBV6-6 and TRBJ2-3; 14 nucleotides agree with TRBD2. The trim removed 5 bases at V and 1 base at J, leaving 8 bases unmatched. The germline CDR1 and CDR2 sequences are MNHNY and SVGAGI (reference sequence). This CDR3 has 18 residues. CDR3 in DNA: TGTGCCAGCAGTCCGTTGACTAGCGGGAGGGCCGGCACAGATACGCAGTATTTT. Its protein is CASSPLTSGRAGTDTQYF.

This chain links TRBV6-2 or TRBV6-3 with TRBJ2-3; TRBD2 agrees at 14 bases. The CDR3 runs 21 residues. Germline V gene sequence: CDR1 MNHEY, CDR2 SVGEGT. Trimming took 2 bases from V and 0 from J; bases not matched to a gene: 13. The CDR3 sequence is CASSYHGLAGGPFSSTDTQYF. The CDR3 DNA is TGTGCCAGCAGTTACCACGGACTAGCGGGGGGCCCCTTCTCTAGCACAGATACGCAGTATTTT.

This clone was seen only once. The rearrangement uses TRBV19 and TRBJ1-1; 7 positions match TRBD1. The V segment lost 2 bases and the J segment 8 bases; nucleotides outside the gene matches: 14. The germline V gene encodes CDR1 LNHDA and CDR2 SQIVND (reference sequence). The CDR3 consists of 16 residues. CDR3 nucleotides: TGTGCCAGTAGTATATTGGTCGGGACAGTGACCCCCGAAGCTTTCTTT. Translation gives CASSILVGTVTPEAFF. Based on the CDR3 plus reference TRBV19 and TRBJ1-1, the full variable domain is DGGITQSPKYLFRKEGQNVTLSCEQNLNHDAMYWYRQDPGQGLRLIYYSQIVNDFQKGDIAEGYSVSREKKESFPLTVTSAQKNPTAFYLCASSILVGTVTPEAFFGQGTRLTVV.

V usage is TRBV7-9 and J usage is TRBJ1-1, with unresolved D. The V end lost 5 bases, the J end lost 4 bases, and 17 bases lay between the germline ends. Germline loops: CDR1 SEHNR, CDR2 FQNEAQ (reference sequence). This CDR3 comprises 15 residues. The CDR3 DNA sequence: TGTGCCAGCAGCCCTAAGGCGAGGGTAACCACTGAAGCTTTCTTT. Translated, it gives CASSPKARVTTEAFF. Together with reference TRBV7-9 and TRBJ1-1, the CDR3 gives the full variable domain: DTGVSQNPRHKITKRGQNVTFRCDPISEHNRLYWYRQTLGQGPEFLTYFQNEAQLEKSRLLSDRFSAERPKGSFSTLEIQRTEQGDSAMYLCASSPKARVTTEAFFGQGTRLTVV.

J is TRBJ1-6 and V is TRBV3-1 (or the pseudogene TRBV3-2), with TRBD1 as a possible D gene (6 bases). This CDR3 spans 16 amino acids. Trimming removed 0 bases at V and 8 bases at J, with 14 bases between. Germline assignment: CDR1 LGHDT and CDR2 YNNKEL (reference sequence). The CDR3 DNA is TGTGCCAGCAGCCAAGAGTTGGGAGCAGGGGATTCACCCCTCCACTTT. It specifies CASSQELGAGDSPLHF.

This chain connects TRBV5-1 to TRBJ2-1; 7 bases map to TRBD2. This CDR3 comprises 19 residues. Unmatched junction bases numbered 22, after V lost 2 bases and J lost 8 bases. Germline V gene lookup returns CDR1 SGHRS and CDR2 YFSETQ. CDR3 residues: CASSFVPAGLAQYGDEQFF. CDR3 bases: TGCGCCAGCAGCTTTGTTCCAGCGGGGCTCGCCCAATATGGAGATGAGCAGTTCTTC.

This clone showed up just once. The V call is TRBV7-2, the J call TRBJ2-3; possibly TRBD2 for D (6 bases). V was cut by 5 bases and J by 2 bases, with 20 bases left in between. The CDR3 consists of 17 residues. Germline V gene lookup returns CDR1 SGHTA and CDR2 FQGNSA. CDR3 coding DNA: TGTGCCAGCAGCCCCTCGGGAGCGGGCGGGTTCACAGATACGCAGTATTTT. Its protein product is CASSPSGAGGFTDTQYF.

The chain carries TRBV30 and TRBJ2-1, with D perhaps matching TRBD2 (5 bases). CDR3 length: 15 amino acids. The V gene lost 0 bases and the J gene lost 5 bases, with 14 bases spanning the gap. CDR1 and CDR2 (germline): GTSNPN, SVGIG (reference sequence). The CDR3, as DNA: TGTGCCTGGAGTGTAGGGCTAGCCCAAAACAATGAGCAGTTCTTC. Amino acids: CAWSVGLAQNNEQFF.

This sequence joins TRBV7-2 and TRBJ1-1; TRBD1 is a possible D gene (5 bases). The CDR3 runs to 14 residues. Trimming removed 5 bases at V and 1 base at J, with 11 bases between. The germline CDR1 and CDR2 sequences are SGHTA and FQGNSA. CDR3 region: CASSPQGGNTEAFF. The CDR3 nucleotides read TGTGCCAGCAGCCCGCAGGGAGGGAACACTGAAGCTTTCTTT.